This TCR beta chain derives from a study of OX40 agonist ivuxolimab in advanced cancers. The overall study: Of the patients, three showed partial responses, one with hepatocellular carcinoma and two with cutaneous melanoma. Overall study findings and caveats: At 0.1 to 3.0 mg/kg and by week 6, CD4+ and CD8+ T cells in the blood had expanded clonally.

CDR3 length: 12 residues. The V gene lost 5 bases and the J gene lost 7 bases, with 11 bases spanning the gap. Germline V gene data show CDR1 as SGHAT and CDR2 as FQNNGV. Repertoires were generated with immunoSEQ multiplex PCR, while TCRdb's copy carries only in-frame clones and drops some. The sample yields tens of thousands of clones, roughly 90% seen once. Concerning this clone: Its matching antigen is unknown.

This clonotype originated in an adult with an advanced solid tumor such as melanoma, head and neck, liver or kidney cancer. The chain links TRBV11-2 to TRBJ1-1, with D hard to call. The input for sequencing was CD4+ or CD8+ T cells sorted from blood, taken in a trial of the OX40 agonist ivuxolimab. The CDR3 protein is CASSRSRNEAFF. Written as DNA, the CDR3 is TGTGCCAGCAGCCGGTCGAGAAATGAAGCTTTCTTT. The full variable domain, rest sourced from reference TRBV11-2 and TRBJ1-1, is EAGVAQSPRYKIIEKRQSVAFWCNPISGHATLYWYQQILGQGPKLLIQFQNNGVVDDSQLPKDRFSAERLKGVDSTLKIQPAKLEDSAVYLCASSRSRNEAFFGQGTRLTVV.